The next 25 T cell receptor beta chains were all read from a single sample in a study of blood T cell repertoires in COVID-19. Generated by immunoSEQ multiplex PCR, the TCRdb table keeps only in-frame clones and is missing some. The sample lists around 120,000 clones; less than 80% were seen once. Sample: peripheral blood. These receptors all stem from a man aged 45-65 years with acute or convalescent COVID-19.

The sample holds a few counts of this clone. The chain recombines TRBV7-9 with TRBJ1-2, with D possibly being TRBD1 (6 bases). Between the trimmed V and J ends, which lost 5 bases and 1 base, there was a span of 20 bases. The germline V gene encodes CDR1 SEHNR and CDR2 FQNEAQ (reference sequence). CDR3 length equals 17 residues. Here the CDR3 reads CASSRIGPGHLNYGYTF. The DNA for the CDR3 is TGTGCCAGCAGCCGTATTGGCCCGGGACACCTTAACTATGGCTACACCTTC. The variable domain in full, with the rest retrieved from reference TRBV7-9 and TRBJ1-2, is DTGVSQNPRHKITKRGQNVTFRCDPISEHNRLYWYRQTLGQGPEFLTYFQNEAQLEKSRLLSDRFSAERPKGSFSTLEIQRTEQGDSAMYLCASSRIGPGHLNYGYTFGSGTRLTVV.

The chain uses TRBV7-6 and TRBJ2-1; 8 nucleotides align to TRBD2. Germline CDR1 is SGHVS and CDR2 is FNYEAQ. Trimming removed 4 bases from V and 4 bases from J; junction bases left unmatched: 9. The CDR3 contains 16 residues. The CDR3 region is CASSSLGAGGYNEQFF. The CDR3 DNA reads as TGTGCCAGCAGCTCCCTCGGGGCGGGGGGATACAATGAGCAGTTCTTC. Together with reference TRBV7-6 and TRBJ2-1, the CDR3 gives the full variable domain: GAGVSQSPRYKVTKRGQDVALRCDPISGHVSLYWYRQALGQGPEFLTYFNYEAQQDKSGLPNDRFSAERPEGSISTLTIQRTEQRDSAMYRCASSSLGAGGYNEQFFGPGTRLTVL.

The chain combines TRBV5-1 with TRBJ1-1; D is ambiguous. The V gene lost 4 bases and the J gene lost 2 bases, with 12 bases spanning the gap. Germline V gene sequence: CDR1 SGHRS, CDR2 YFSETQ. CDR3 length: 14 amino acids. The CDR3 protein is CASSPAGPNTEAFF. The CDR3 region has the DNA TGCGCCAGCAGCCCCGCGGGCCCCAACACTGAAGCTTTCTTT.

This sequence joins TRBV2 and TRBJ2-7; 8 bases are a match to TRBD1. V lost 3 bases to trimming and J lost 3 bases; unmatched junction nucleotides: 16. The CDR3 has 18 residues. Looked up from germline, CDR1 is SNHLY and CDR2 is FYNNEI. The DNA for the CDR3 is TGTGCCAGCAGTGATGCGTCGTCATGGGGACAGGAGGACTACGAGCAGTACTTC. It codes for CASSDASSWGQEDYEQYF.

CDR3 amino acids: CASSLVSGILFF. As DNA, the CDR3 is TGTGCCAGCAGTTTGGTTAGCGGGATTTTGTTCTTC. The chain links TRBV7-3 to TRBJ2-1, with 8 nucleotides matching TRBD2. Germline V gives CDR1 SGHTA, CDR2 FQGTGA. After removal of 6 bases from V and 15 bases from J, the junction contained 10 bases not matched to a gene. CDR3 length equals 12 residues. Full variable domain (missing parts from reference TRBV7-3 and TRBJ2-1): GAGVSQTPSNKVTEKGKYVELRCDPISGHTALYWYRQSLGQGPEFLIYFQGTGAADDSGLPNDRFFAVRPEGSVSTLKIQRTERGDSAVYLCASSLVSGILFFGPGTRLTVL.

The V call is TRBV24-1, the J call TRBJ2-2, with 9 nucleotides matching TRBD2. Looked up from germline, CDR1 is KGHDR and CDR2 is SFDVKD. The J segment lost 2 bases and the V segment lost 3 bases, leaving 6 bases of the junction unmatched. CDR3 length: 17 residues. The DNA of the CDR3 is TGTGCCACCAGTGATCCACCTAGCGGGGTCAACACCGGGGAGCTGTTTTTT. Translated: CATSDPPSGVNTGELFF.

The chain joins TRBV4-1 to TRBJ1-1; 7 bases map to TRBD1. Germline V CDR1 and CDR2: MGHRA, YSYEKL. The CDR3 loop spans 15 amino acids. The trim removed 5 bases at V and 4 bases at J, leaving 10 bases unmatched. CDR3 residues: CASSETGAGSTEAFF. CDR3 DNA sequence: TGCGCCAGCAGCGAAACAGGGGCTGGGAGCACTGAAGCTTTCTTT.

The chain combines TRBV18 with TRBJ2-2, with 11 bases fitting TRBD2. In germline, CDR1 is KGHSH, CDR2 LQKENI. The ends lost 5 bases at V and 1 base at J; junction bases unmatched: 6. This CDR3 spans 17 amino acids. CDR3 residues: CASSSGTSGLNTGELFF. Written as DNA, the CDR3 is TGTGCCAGCTCATCCGGGACTAGCGGACTGAACACCGGGGAGCTGTTTTTT.

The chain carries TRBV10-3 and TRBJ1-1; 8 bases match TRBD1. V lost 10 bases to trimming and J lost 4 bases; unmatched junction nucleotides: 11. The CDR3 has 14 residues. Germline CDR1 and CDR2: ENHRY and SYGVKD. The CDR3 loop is CARQGAHEGTEAFF. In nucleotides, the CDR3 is TGTGCCAGGCAGGGGGCGCATGAAGGCACTGAAGCTTTCTTT.

CDR3: CASSFRGQGAGELFF. CDR3 nucleotides: TGTGCCAGCAGCTTTCGTGGACAGGGTGCCGGGGAGCTGTTTTTT. This chain links TRBV5-4 with TRBJ2-2; 8 nucleotides agree with TRBD1. This CDR3 has 15 residues. V gave up 2 bases and J gave up 6 bases; unmatched junction bases: 6. The germline V gene encodes CDR1 SGHNT and CDR2 YYREEE (reference sequence).

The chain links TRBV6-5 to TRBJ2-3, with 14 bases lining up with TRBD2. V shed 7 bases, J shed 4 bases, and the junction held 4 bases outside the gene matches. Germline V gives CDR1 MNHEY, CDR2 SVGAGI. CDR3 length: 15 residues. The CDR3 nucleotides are TGTGCCAGCATTAGACTAGCGGGGGGGCCAGATACGCAGTATTTT. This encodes CASIRLAGGPDTQYF.

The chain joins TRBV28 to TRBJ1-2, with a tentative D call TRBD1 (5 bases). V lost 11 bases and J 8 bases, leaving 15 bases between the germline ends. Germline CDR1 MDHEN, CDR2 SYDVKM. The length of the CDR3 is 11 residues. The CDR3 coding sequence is TGTGCCGTACGGGGGGTTGAGGGCTACACCTTC. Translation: CAVRGVEGYTF.

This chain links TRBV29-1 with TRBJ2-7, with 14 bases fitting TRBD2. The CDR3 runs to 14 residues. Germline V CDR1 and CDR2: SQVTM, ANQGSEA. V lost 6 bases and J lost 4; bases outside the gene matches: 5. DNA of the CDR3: TGCAGCGTGAGGGGACTAGCGGGAGAATACGAGCAGTACTTC. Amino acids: CSVRGLAGEYEQYF.

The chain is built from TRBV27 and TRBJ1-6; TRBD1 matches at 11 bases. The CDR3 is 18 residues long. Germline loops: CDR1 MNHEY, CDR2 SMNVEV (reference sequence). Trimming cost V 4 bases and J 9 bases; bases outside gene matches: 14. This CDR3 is CASSSLLGQGAITSPLHF. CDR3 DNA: TGTGCCAGCAGTTCTCTCCTAGGACAGGGGGCGATAACTTCACCCCTCCACTTT.

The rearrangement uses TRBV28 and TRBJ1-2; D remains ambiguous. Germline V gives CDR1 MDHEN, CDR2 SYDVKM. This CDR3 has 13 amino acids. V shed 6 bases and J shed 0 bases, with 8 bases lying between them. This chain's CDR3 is CASSLTTNYGYTF. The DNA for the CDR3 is TGTGCCAGCAGCTTGACTACTAACTATGGCTACACCTTC.

DNA for the CDR3: TGTGCCAGCAGCTCTGGCGGGAGGGCCTTAGAGACCCAGTACTTC. Translating gives CASSSGGRALETQYF. This chain links TRBV11-2 with TRBJ2-5, with TRBD2 matching over 9 bases. Looked up from germline, CDR1 is SGHAT and CDR2 is FQNNGV. This CDR3 has 15 amino acids. V lost 4 bases, J lost 4 bases, and 7 bases stayed unmatched. Together with reference TRBV11-2 and TRBJ2-5, the CDR3 gives the full variable domain: EAGVAQSPRYKIIEKRQSVAFWCNPISGHATLYWYQQILGQGPKLLIQFQNNGVVDDSQLPKDRFSAERLKGVDSTLKIQPAKLEDSAVYLCASSSGGRALETQYFGPGTRLLVL.

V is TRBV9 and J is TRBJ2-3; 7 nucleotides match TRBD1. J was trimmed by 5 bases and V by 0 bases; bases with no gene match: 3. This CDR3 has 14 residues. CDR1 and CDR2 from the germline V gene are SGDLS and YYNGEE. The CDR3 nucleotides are TGTGCCAGCAGCGTAGAGGGGGCACGAGATACGCAGTATTTT. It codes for CASSVEGARDTQYF. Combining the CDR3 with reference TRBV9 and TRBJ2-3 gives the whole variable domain DSGVTQTPKHLITATGQRVTLRCSPRSGDLSVYWYQQSLDQGLQFLIQYYNGEERAKGNILERFSAQQFPDLHSELNLSSLELGDSALYFCASSVEGARDTQYFGPGTRLTVL.

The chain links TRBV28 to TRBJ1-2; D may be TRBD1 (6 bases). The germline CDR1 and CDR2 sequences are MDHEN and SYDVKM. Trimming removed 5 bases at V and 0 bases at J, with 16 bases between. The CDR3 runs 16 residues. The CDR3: CASSESGTLANYGYTF. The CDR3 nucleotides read TGTGCCAGCAGTGAGTCCGGGACACTAGCTAACTATGGCTACACCTTC.

The CDR3 DNA follows: TGTGCCATCAGTGATGCTAGCGGGGAACGGGGCACAGATACGCAGTATTTT. The encoded protein is CAISDASGERGTDTQYF. The V call is TRBV10-3, the J call TRBJ2-3, with TRBD2 matching 9 bases. V lost 3 bases, J lost 1 base, and 8 bases stayed unmatched. The CDR3 consists of 17 residues. CDR1 is ENHRY and CDR2 is SYGVKD in the germline V gene.

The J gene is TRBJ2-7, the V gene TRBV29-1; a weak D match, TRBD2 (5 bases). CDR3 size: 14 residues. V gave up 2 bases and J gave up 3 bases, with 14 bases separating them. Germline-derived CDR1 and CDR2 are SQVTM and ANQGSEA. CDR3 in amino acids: CSVELAGPHYEQYF. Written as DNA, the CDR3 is TGCAGCGTTGAACTAGCCGGGCCCCACTACGAGCAGTACTTC.

CDR3 loop: CASAEMGQTNTEAFF. The CDR3 DNA is TGTGCCAGCGCTGAAATGGGACAGACGAACACTGAAGCTTTCTTT. The chain links TRBV2 to TRBJ1-1; 7 nucleotides match TRBD1. With V trimmed by 8 bases and J by 1 base, 10 bases remained unmatched. Germline loops: CDR1 SNHLY, CDR2 FYNNEI. The CDR3 runs to 15 residues.

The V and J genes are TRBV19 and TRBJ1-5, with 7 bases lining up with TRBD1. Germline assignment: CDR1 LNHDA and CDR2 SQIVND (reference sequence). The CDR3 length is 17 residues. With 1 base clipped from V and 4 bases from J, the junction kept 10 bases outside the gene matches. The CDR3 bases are TGTGCCAGTAGTATAGTGAAAGGACAGGCCCATAATCAGCCCCAGCATTTT. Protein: CASSIVKGQAHNQPQHF.

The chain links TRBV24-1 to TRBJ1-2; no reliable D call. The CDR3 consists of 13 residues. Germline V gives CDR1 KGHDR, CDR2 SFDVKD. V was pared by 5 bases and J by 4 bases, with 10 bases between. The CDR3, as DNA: TGTGCCACCAGTGGCACAGCTTTCTATGGCTACACCTTC. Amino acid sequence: CATSGTAFYGYTF.

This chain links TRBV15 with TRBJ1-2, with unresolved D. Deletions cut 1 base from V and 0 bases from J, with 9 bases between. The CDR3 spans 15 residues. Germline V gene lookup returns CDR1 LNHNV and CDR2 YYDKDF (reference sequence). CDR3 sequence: CATSRVAASNYGYTF. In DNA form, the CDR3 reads TGTGCCACCAGCAGAGTGGCGGCCTCTAACTATGGCTACACCTTC. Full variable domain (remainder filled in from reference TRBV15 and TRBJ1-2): DAMVIQNPRYQVTQFGKPVTLSCSQTLNHNVMYWYQQKSSQAPKLLFHYYDKDFNNEADTPDNFQSRRPNTSFCFLDIRSPGLGDTAMYLCATSRVAASNYGYTFGSGTRLTVV.

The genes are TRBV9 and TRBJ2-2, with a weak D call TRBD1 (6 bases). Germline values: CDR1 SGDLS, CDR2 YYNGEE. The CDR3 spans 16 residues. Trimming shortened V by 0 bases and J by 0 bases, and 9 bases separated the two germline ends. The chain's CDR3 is CASSVAPGANTGELFF. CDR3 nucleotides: TGTGCCAGCAGCGTAGCTCCAGGGGCGAACACCGGGGAGCTGTTTTTT.